The source of this T cell receptor beta chain is a study of T cell changes during pregnancy in multiple sclerosis. The table came from immunoSEQ multiplex PCR; TCRdb's copy has only in-frame clones and leaves some out. The repertoire has about 40,000 clones, about 90% of them found once; the top ten carry roughly 0.52%. Trimming at V came to 0 bases and at J to 7 bases, leaving 2 bases not matched to a gene. The CDR3 is 13 residues long. The V gene's germline CDR1 is GTSNPN and CDR2 SVGIG (reference sequence). The rearrangement joins TRBV30 to TRBJ1-2; TRBD1 aligns across 10 bases. This sequence originates from a female donor with multiple sclerosis, enrolled in a pregnancy study. The sequencing here drew on CD4+ T cells from peripheral blood mononuclear cells, taken before pregnancy. In DNA form, the CDR3 reads TGTGCCTGGAGTGTAGGACAGGGGGTTGGCTACACCTTC. This encodes CAWSVGQGVGYTF.